This T cell receptor beta chain was recorded in a study of cytomegalovirus exposure and HLA in healthy donors. Study-wide background: There were over 350 genotyped donors. Of these, about 80% fell in the genetic ancestry cluster associated with self-reported Caucasian donors.

The length of the CDR3 is 17 residues. Germline lookup yields CDR1 SQVTM and CDR2 ANQGSEA. V dropped 1 base and J dropped 0; count of bases not matched to a gene: 9. As for this clone: As yet, its antigen is unknown.

Primers: 60 Vbeta forward and 13 Jbeta reverse. Assay: immunoSEQ multiplex PCR; the TCRdb copy retains only in-frame clones and omits some. The table lists roughly 130,000 clones, about 71% of them singletons. General study findings and limits: There were some V segments, including TRBV6-2 and TRBV6-3, excluded as indistinguishable.

This clonotype was obtained from a woman aged 55-69 years in good health and CMV-seropositive. What was sequenced was PBMCs. The V and J genes are TRBV29-1 and TRBJ2-1; 7 nucleotides match TRBD1. The CDR3 reads CSVEGVGGPSSYNEQFF. Here the CDR3 DNA reads TGCAGCGTTGAAGGCGTAGGGGGCCCGAGCTCCTACAATGAGCAGTTCTTC.